This T cell receptor beta chain was captured in a study of cytomegalovirus exposure and HLA in healthy donors. As for the study in general: Earlier work reported some 110 million unique TCR beta sequences from about 180 million T cells.

The V end was cut by 6 bases, the J end by 5 bases, with 19 bases between. The CDR3 loop spans 15 amino acids. Germline CDR1 SGHNT, CDR2 YENEEA. Primers included in the PCR were 60 Vbeta and 13 Jbeta primers. This table comes from immunoSEQ multiplex PCR, and its TCRdb copy is limited to in-frame clones, with some not included. Among about 190,000 clones listed, 80% were seen once. A remark on this clone: Its antigen remains unknown.

Study observations and caveats: Immune exposure information available was restricted to CMV serostatus. Association of a missense DCLRE1C variant with TCR beta V- and J-gene trimming was reported in a later analysis. Presence/absence results assume similar sequencing depth per donor, which may not hold.

The chain links TRBV11-3 to TRBJ1-1; perhaps TRBD1 as D (5 bases). The source of this sequence is a boy younger than 18 in good health and CMV-seronegative. The specimen sequenced was PBMCs. In nucleotides, the CDR3 is TGTGCCAGCAGTCCCACGGGGCCCGCGGGGACTGAAGCTTTCTTT. It yields the protein CASSPTGPAGTEAFF.